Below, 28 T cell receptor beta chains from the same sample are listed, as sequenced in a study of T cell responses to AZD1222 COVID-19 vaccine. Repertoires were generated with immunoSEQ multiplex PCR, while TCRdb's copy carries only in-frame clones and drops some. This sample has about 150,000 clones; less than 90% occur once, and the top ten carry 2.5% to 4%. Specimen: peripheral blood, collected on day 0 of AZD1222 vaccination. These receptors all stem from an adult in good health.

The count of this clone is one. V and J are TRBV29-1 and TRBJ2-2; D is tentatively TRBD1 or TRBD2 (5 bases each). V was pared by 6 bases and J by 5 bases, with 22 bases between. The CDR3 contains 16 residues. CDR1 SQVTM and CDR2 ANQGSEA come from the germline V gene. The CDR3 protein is CSVAATGTALTGELFF. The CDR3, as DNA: TGCAGCGTAGCAGCTACCGGGACGGCGCTAACCGGGGAGCTGTTTTTT.

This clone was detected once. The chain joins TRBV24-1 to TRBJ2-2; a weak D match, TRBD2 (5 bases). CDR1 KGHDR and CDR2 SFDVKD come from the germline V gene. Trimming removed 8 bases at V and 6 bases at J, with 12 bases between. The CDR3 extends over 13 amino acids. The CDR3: CATIGGTAGELFF. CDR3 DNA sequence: TGTGCCACCATAGGAGGAACCGCCGGGGAGCTGTTTTTT.

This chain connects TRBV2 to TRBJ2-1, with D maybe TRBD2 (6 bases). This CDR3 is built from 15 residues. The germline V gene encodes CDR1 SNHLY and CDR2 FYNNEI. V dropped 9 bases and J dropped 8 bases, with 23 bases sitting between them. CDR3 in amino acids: CARYIGDSARDEQFF. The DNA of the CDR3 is TGTGCCAGGTATATCGGGGACTCGGCAAGGGATGAGCAGTTCTTC.

The CDR3 region is CASSYSSVRSEQYF. Written as DNA, the CDR3 is TGTGCCAGCAGTTACTCGAGTGTCCGGAGCGAGCAGTACTTC. The V and J genes are TRBV6-5 and TRBJ2-7; D ambiguous. This CDR3 is 14 amino acids long. Per the germline V gene, CDR1 is MNHEY and CDR2 is SVGAGI. V lost 0 bases to trimming and J lost 6 bases, with 12 bases between them.

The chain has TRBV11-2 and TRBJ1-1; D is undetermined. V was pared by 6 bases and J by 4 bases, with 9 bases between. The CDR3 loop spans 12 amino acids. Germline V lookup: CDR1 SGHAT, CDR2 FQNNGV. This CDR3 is CASRHGGTEAFF. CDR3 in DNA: TGTGCCAGCAGACATGGTGGCACTGAAGCTTTCTTT.

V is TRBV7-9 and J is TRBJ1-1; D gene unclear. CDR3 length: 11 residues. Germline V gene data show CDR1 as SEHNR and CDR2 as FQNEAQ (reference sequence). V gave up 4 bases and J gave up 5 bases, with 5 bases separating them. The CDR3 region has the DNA TGTGCCAGCAGCTCCGCGACTGAAGCTTTCTTT. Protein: CASSSATEAFF.

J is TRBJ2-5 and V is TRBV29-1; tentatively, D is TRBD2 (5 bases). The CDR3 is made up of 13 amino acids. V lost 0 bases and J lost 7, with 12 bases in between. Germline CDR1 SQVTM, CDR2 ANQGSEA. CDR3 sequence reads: CSVEEIEGGTQYF. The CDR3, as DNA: TGCAGCGTTGAAGAAATCGAGGGCGGGACCCAGTACTTC.

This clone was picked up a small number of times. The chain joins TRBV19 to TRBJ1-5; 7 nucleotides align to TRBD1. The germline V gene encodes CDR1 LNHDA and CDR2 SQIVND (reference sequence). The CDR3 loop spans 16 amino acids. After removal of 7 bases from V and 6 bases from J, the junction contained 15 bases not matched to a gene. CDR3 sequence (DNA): TGTGCCAGTACCCCTATCGGGACAGATCCTTTTCAGCCCCAGCATTTT. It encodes CASTPIGTDPFQPQHF.

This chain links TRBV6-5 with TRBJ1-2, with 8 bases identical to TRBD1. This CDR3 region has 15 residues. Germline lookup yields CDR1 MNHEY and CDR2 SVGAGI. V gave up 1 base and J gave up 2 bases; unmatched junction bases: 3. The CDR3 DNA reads TGTGCCAGCAGTTACTGGACAGGGTCGAACTATGGCTACACCTTC. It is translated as CASSYWTGSNYGYTF.

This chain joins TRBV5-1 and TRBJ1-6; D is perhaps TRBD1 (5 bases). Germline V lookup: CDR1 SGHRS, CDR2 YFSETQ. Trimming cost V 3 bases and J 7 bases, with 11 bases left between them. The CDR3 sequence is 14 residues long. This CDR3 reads CASSSTGTNSPLHF. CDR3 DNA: TGCGCCAGCAGCTCTACAGGAACCAATTCACCCCTCCACTTT.

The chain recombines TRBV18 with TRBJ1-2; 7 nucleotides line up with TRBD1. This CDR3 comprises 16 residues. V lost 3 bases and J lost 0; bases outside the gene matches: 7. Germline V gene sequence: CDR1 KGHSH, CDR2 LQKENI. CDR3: CASSPRIRGPNYGYTF. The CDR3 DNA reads TGTGCCAGCTCACCGAGGATAAGGGGGCCTAACTATGGCTACACCTTC.

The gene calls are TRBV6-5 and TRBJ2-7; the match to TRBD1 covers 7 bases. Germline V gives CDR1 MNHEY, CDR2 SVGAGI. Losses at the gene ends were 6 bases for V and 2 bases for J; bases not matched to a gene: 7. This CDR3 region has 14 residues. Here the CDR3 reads CASRQDRNTYEQYF. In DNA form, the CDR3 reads TGTGCCAGCAGACAGGACAGGAACACCTACGAGCAGTACTTC.

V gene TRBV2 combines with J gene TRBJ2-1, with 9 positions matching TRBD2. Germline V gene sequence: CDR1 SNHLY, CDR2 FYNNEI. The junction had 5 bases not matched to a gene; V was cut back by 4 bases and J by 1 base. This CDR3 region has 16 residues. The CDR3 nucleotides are TGTGCCAGCAGTGGAGGCGGGGGGGCTTCCTACAATGAGCAGTTCTTC. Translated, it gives CASSGGGGASYNEQFF.

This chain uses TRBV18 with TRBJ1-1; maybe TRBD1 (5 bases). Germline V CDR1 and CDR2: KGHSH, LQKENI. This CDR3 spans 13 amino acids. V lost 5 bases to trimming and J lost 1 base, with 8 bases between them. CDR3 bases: TGTGCCAGCTCAGAGACAGAGAACACTGAAGCTTTCTTT. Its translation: CASSETENTEAFF.

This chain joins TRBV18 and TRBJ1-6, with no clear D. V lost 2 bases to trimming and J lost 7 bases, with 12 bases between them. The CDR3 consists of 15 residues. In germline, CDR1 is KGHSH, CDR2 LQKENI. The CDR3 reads CASSPGGLANSPLHF. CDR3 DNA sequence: TGTGCCAGCTCACCAGGAGGCCTTGCCAATTCACCCCTCCACTTT.

CDR3 protein: CASSLGRDRDPTDTQYF. The CDR3, as DNA: TGTGCCAGCAGCTTAGGTCGGGACAGGGACCCCACAGATACGCAGTATTTT. The chain carries TRBV11-3 and TRBJ2-3; 9 bases fit TRBD1. This CDR3 region has 17 residues. CDR1 is SGHNT, CDR2 YENEEA, per germline. With 1 base clipped from V and 2 bases from J, the junction kept 7 bases outside the gene matches.

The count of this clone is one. This CDR3 reads CARLAPGQSMNTEAFF. CDR3 coding DNA: TGTGCCAGACTGGCCCCGGGACAGTCAATGAACACTGAAGCTTTCTTT. The chain is built from TRBV21-1 and TRBJ1-1; the table's D gene call, TRBD1, was not cross checked with the DNA. TRBV21-1 is a pseudogene segment. CDR3 size: 16 residues.

The chain's CDR3 is CASSHPGRGNTEAFF. The CDR3 nucleotides read TGCGCCAGCAGTCACCCGGGCCGCGGGAACACTGAAGCTTTCTTT. The chain has TRBV23-1 and TRBJ1-1; D is undetermined. TRBV23-1 is noted as an ORF with a role that remains uncertain. Trimming took off 3 bases at V and 1 base at J, with 12 bases between the two ends. This CDR3 spans 15 amino acids.

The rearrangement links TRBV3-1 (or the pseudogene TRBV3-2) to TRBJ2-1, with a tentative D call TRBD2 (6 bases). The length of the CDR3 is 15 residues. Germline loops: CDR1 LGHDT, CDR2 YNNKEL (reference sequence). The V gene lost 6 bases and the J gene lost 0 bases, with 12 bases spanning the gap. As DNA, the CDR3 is TGTGCCAGCAGTCTTAGCGGTGACTCCTACAATGAGCAGTTCTTC. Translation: CASSLSGDSYNEQFF.

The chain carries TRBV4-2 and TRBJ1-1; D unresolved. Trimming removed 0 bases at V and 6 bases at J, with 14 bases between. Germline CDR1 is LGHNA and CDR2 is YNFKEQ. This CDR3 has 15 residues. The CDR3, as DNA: TGTGCCAGCAGCCAAGATTTTGGCTTTGGGGCTGAAGCTTTCTTT. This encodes CASSQDFGFGAEAFF.

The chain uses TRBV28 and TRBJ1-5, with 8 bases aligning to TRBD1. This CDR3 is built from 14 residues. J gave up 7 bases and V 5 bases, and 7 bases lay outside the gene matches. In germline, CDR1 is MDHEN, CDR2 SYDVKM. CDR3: CASSPGQGGQPQHF. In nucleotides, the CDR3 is TGTGCCAGCAGTCCTGGACAGGGAGGGCAGCCCCAGCATTTT.

This CDR3 reads CSVEDPTGGGYEQYF. The CDR3 region has the DNA TGCAGCGTTGAAGATCCCACAGGGGGCGGGTACGAGCAGTACTTC. This sequence joins TRBV29-1 and TRBJ2-7; TRBD1 matches at 9 bases. CDR3 size: 15 residues. The germline V gene encodes CDR1 SQVTM and CDR2 ANQGSEA. Unmatched junction bases numbered 7, after V lost 0 bases and J lost 4 bases.

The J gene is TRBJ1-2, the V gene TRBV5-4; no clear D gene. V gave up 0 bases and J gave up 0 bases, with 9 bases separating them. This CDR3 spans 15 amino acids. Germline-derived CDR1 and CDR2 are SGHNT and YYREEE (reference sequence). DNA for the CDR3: TGTGCCAGCAGCTTGGGTGGTACATCTAACTATGGCTACACCTTC. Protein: CASSLGGTSNYGYTF.

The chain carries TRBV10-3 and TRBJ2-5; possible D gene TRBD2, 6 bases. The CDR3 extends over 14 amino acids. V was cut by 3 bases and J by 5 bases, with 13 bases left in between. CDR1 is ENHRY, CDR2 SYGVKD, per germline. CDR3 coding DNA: TGTGCCATCAGTGAAGGAGCGGGCGGGGAGACCCAGTACTTC. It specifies CAISEGAGGETQYF.

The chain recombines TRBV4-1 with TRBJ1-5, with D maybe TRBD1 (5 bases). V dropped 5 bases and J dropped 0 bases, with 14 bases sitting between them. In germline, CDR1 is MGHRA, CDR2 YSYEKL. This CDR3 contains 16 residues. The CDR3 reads CASSSTRGGSNQPQHF. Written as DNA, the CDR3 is TGCGCCAGCAGCTCGACGAGGGGCGGTAGCAATCAGCCCCAGCATTTT.

The CDR3 loop is CASSYLGRDNQPQHF. The CDR3 coding sequence is TGTGCCAGCAGCTACCTTGGACGGGACAATCAGCCCCAGCATTTT. The chain employs TRBV5-5 and TRBJ1-5; unclear D gene. The CDR3 runs to 15 residues. V was clipped by 3 bases and J by 3 bases, with 13 bases between them. The germline gives CDR1 SGHKS, CDR2 YYEKEE (reference sequence).

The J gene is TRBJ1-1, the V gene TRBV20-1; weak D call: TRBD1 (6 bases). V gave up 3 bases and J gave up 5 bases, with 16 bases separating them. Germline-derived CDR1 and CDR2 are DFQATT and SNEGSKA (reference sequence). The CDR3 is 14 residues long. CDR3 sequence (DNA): TGCAGTGCTAGTGTAACAGGGATTTGGACTGAAGCTTTCTTT. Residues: CSASVTGIWTEAFF.

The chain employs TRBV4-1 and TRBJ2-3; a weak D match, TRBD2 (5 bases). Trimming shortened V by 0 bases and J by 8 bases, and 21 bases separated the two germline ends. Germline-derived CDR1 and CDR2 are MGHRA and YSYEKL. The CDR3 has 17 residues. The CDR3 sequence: CASSQDLSGSKVGTQYF. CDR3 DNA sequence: TGCGCCAGCAGCCAAGATTTGTCGGGGTCCAAGGTAGGTACGCAGTATTTT.